The present TCR beta chain was sequenced within a study of blood T cell repertoires in COVID-19. Study details: Some COVID-19 samples were acute and others convalescent; all came from the United States, Italy and Spain.

Study members were between about 18 and 89 years old and lived in about two dozen US regions. Resolution of symptoms, clearance, or two negative PCRs was present in recovered Cohort 3 donors. The CDR3 sequence is 14 residues long. The ends were cut back, 1 base at V and 2 bases at J, with 6 bases in the middle. Germline V lookup: CDR1 SGHTA, CDR2 FQGNSA. Profiled with immunoSEQ multiplex PCR; TCRdb holds only in-frame clones, not every one. The sample has about 330,000 clones, 88% seen once; the top ten hold more than 5%. The chain uses TRBV7-2 and TRBJ1-5, with D unresolved. The source of this sequence is a young man who had recovered from COVID-19. Specimen: PBMCs or T cells enriched from blood (not recorded which). The CDR3 nucleotides are TGTGCCAGCAGCTTAGTTCGGGGCAATCAGCCCCAGCATTTT. This sequence encodes CASSLVRGNQPQHF.